One sample yielded the 25 T cell receptor beta chains listed below, sequenced in a study of blood T cell repertoires in COVID-19. The data were produced by immunoSEQ multiplex PCR, yet TCRdb's version contains in-frame clones alone and is incomplete. The sample shows over 55,000 clones, approximately 90% of them seen only once. Material: peripheral blood. The source of these receptors is a woman older than 75 with acute or convalescent COVID-19.

The V call is TRBV9, the J call TRBJ2-1; 7 nucleotides match TRBD2. The length of the CDR3 is 14 residues. Trimming at V came to 2 bases and at J to 6 bases, leaving 5 bases not matched to a gene. Germline CDR1 and CDR2: SGDLS and YYNGEE. As DNA, the CDR3 is TGTGCCAGCAGCGTTATTTGGGGGGGCAATGAGCAGTTCTTC. Amino acids: CASSVIWGGNEQFF.

This clone was recorded once. V is TRBV18 and J is TRBJ2-5; no reliable D call. CDR3 length: 13 residues. Trimming took off 4 bases at V and 5 bases at J, with 11 bases between the two ends. Germline CDR1 reads KGHSH; CDR2 reads LQKENI. This CDR3 is CASSRDLEETQYF. In DNA, the CDR3 is TGTGCCAGCTCACGTGACCTAGAGGAGACCCAGTACTTC.

The gene calls are TRBV30 and TRBJ1-2; D uncertain. The germline V gene has CDR1 GTSNPN and CDR2 SVGIG (reference sequence). The length of the CDR3 is 16 residues. V shed 0 bases and J shed 3 bases, with 17 bases lying between them. The CDR3 loop is CAWSVLGEGRDYGYTF. In DNA form, the CDR3 reads TGTGCCTGGAGTGTACTCGGGGAGGGCCGAGACTATGGCTACACCTTC.

CDR3 coding DNA: TGTGCCAGCACCCTTGGACTTCCCCTCCTAAATGAGCAGTTCTTC. Translation gives CASTLGLPLLNEQFF. This chain connects TRBV6-5 to TRBJ2-1; TRBD2 might be the D (5 bases). Germline-derived CDR1 and CDR2 are MNHEY and SVGAGI. The V end was cut by 7 bases, the J end by 7 bases, with 20 bases between. This CDR3 contains 15 residues.

The genes are TRBV7-2 and TRBJ2-3, with TRBD2 identical over 7 bases. This CDR3 comprises 14 residues. Trimming at V came to 7 bases and at J to 6 bases, leaving 10 bases not matched to a gene. CDR1 and CDR2 from the germline V gene are SGHTA and FQGNSA. The CDR3 here is CASIGWREPDTQYF. The CDR3 nucleotides read TGTGCCAGCATCGGATGGCGGGAGCCGGATACGCAGTATTTT.

CDR3 bases: TGTGCCTGGAGTTACGGGGAGGGTGAGCAGTTCTTC. It codes for CAWSYGEGEQFF. The rearrangement links TRBV30 to TRBJ2-1, with TRBD2 matching 7 bases. Germline lookup yields CDR1 GTSNPN and CDR2 SVGIG (reference sequence). The CDR3 length is 12 residues. The V segment lost 2 bases and the J segment 9 bases; nucleotides outside the gene matches: 4.

This chain links TRBV28 with TRBJ1-3; D perhaps matches TRBD1 (6 bases). V lost 7 bases and J 1 base, leaving 8 bases between the germline ends. Germline V gene sequence: CDR1 MDHEN, CDR2 SYDVKM. This CDR3 has 13 amino acids. For the CDR3, the DNA is TGTGCCAGCATAGGGACATCTGGAAACACCATATATTTT. This encodes CASIGTSGNTIYF.

The chain uses TRBV3-1 (or the pseudogene TRBV3-2) and TRBJ1-4; 7 positions agree with TRBD1. Unmatched junction bases numbered 7, after V lost 4 bases and J lost 5 bases. The CDR3 covers 15 residues. The germline V gene encodes CDR1 LGHDT and CDR2 YNNKEL (reference sequence). CDR3 sequence: CASSRRQGSNEKLFF. Written as DNA, the CDR3 is TGTGCCAGCAGCCGAAGACAGGGTTCCAATGAAAAACTGTTTTTT.

This clone was seen many times. V and J are TRBV19 and TRBJ2-2, with 8 bases lining up with TRBD1. V dropped 6 bases and J dropped 5; count of bases not matched to a gene: 8. The CDR3 is 15 residues long. The V gene's germline CDR1 is LNHDA and CDR2 SQIVND (reference sequence). CDR3 loop: CASRPRQGQTGELFF. CDR3 DNA sequence: TGTGCCAGTAGGCCGAGACAGGGGCAGACCGGGGAGCTGTTTTTT.

This chain connects TRBV4-1 to TRBJ1-1, with D unclear. The CDR3 is made up of 16 amino acids. Trimming removed 0 bases at V and 0 bases at J, with 11 bases between. CDR1 MGHRA and CDR2 YSYEKL come from the germline V gene. This CDR3 reads CASSQDVERLNTEAFF. DNA for the CDR3: TGCGCCAGCAGCCAAGATGTGGAGCGATTGAACACTGAAGCTTTCTTT.

This chain's CDR3 is CASSLARSYGYTF. The CDR3 nucleotides are TGTGCCAGCAGTTTGGCCCGCTCCTATGGCTACACCTTC. V gene TRBV12-3 or TRBV12-4 combines with J gene TRBJ1-2, with no clear D. The V end was cut by 3 bases, the J end by 4 bases, with 9 bases between. There are 13 residues in the CDR3.

The chain carries TRBV11-2 and TRBJ2-3; a weak D match, TRBD1 (6 bases). Trimming shortened V by 6 bases and J by 4 bases, and 14 bases separated the two germline ends. Per germline, CDR1 SGHAT and CDR2 FQNNGV. CDR3 length: 14 residues. In nucleotides, the CDR3 is TGTGCCAGCAGATCAACCAGGGGACCAGATACGCAGTATTTT. Its translation is CASRSTRGPDTQYF. Variable domain in full (rest from reference TRBV11-2 and TRBJ2-3): EAGVAQSPRYKIIEKRQSVAFWCNPISGHATLYWYQQILGQGPKLLIQFQNNGVVDDSQLPKDRFSAERLKGVDSTLKIQPAKLEDSAVYLCASRSTRGPDTQYFGPGTRLTVL.

The chain employs TRBV6-1 and TRBJ1-1; D might be TRBD1 (6 bases). CDR3 length equals 16 residues. The germline V and J ends were trimmed by 4 bases and 3 bases, with 18 bases remaining between them. Germline values: CDR1 MNHNS, CDR2 SASEGT. In DNA form, the CDR3 reads TGTGCCAGCAGTGTTTGGACAGTCCAAGGGGACACTGAAGCTTTCTTT. Its translation: CASSVWTVQGDTEAFF.

The rearrangement links TRBV13 to TRBJ2-5; 11 nucleotides agree with TRBD2. Per the germline V gene, CDR1 is PRHDT and CDR2 is FYEKMQ (reference sequence). J lost 6 bases, V lost 2 bases, and 8 bases had no gene match. The CDR3 has 16 amino acids. The CDR3 bases are TGTGCCAGCAGCTTATGGCTAGCGGGAGGTAGGCAGACCCAGTACTTC. As protein: CASSLWLAGGRQTQYF.

The gene calls are TRBV5-5 and TRBJ1-4, with a weak D call TRBD1 (6 bases). The CDR3 runs 15 residues. CDR1 is SGHKS and CDR2 is YYEKEE in the germline V gene (reference sequence). Trimming removed 0 bases from V and 4 bases from J, with 10 bases in between. The CDR3 loop is CASSLETGFNEKLFF. The DNA of the CDR3 is TGTGCCAGCAGCTTGGAAACAGGGTTTAATGAAAAACTGTTTTTT.

The chain's CDR3 is CASSYYRAVDEQYF. The CDR3 DNA reads as TGCGCCAGCAGCTACTACAGGGCGGTGGACGAGCAGTACTTC. The chain uses TRBV5-1 and TRBJ2-7; D is possibly TRBD1 (6 bases). There are 14 residues in the CDR3. From germline, CDR1 is SGHRS and CDR2 YFSETQ. The germline V and J ends were trimmed by 3 bases and 5 bases, with 15 bases remaining between them.

V is TRBV2 and J is TRBJ2-7; 7 bases line up with TRBD1. Germline assignment: CDR1 SNHLY and CDR2 FYNNEI. The CDR3 is 12 amino acids. The trim removed 6 bases at V and 5 bases at J, leaving 4 bases unmatched. The CDR3 reads CASRTGADEQYF. The CDR3 nucleotides read TGTGCCAGCAGAACAGGGGCGGACGAGCAGTACTTC.

The V gene is TRBV7-3, the J gene TRBJ1-1; D call uncertain. The CDR3 sequence is 13 residues long. CDR1 and CDR2 from the germline V gene are SGHTA and FQGTGA. V dropped 2 bases and J dropped 3 bases, with 7 bases sitting between them. CDR3 in DNA: TGTGCCAGCAGCTTAGGTCCGGACACTGAAGCTTTCTTT. Protein sequence: CASSLGPDTEAFF.

The chain has TRBV28 and TRBJ2-7; possible D gene TRBD2, 5 bases. V was pared by 8 bases and J by 4 bases, with 12 bases between. CDR3 length equals 12 residues. Germline V gene lookup returns CDR1 MDHEN and CDR2 SYDVKM. The CDR3 DNA sequence: TGTGCCAGCCGAGGGTCTACTTACGAGCAGTACTTC. It is translated as CASRGSTYEQYF.

The V gene is TRBV3-1 (or the pseudogene TRBV3-2), the J gene TRBJ2-7, with 9 positions matching TRBD2. V shed 4 bases and J 6 bases; nucleotides not matched to a gene: 10. CDR3 length: 15 residues. Germline V gives CDR1 LGHDT, CDR2 YNNKEL (reference sequence). The CDR3 region is CASSPLAGASGEQYF. CDR3 nucleotide sequence: TGTGCCAGCAGCCCTTTAGCGGGGGCTTCGGGCGAGCAGTACTTC.

This chain uses TRBV12-3 or TRBV12-4 with TRBJ1-4; no clear D gene. This CDR3 contains 13 residues. V lost 6 bases, J lost 3 bases, and 8 bases lay in between. This chain's CDR3 is CASRRVANEKLFF. The CDR3 DNA reads TGTGCCAGCAGACGGGTTGCTAATGAAAAACTGTTTTTT.

This rearrangement joins TRBV3-1 (or the pseudogene TRBV3-2) to TRBJ1-2; 9 nucleotides agree with TRBD1. CDR1 and CDR2 (germline): LGHDT, YNNKEL (reference sequence). This CDR3 spans 13 amino acids. Trimming at V came to 4 bases and at J to 8 bases, leaving 5 bases not matched to a gene. The CDR3 DNA reads as TGTGCCAGCAGCCCGGGACAGGGATACGGCTACACCTTC. Translated, it gives CASSPGQGYGYTF.

This clone was recorded once. This sequence joins TRBV19 and TRBJ2-5, with 8 positions matching TRBD2. The CDR3 has 14 amino acids. CDR1 is LNHDA, CDR2 SQIVND, per germline (reference sequence). J lost 6 bases, V lost 0 bases, and 3 bases had no gene match. The CDR3 bases are TGTGCCAGTAGTATAGAGGGCGGGAGGAAGACCCAGTACTTC. Protein product: CASSIEGGRKTQYF.

This sequence joins TRBV28 and TRBJ1-1; a weak D match, TRBD1 (6 bases). V lost 2 bases, J lost 1 base, and 11 bases lay in between. The CDR3 length is 15 residues. Germline CDR1 and CDR2: MDHEN and SYDVKM. This chain's CDR3 is CASSLNGQWNTEAFF. CDR3 sequence (DNA): TGTGCCAGCAGTTTAAACGGACAGTGGAACACTGAAGCTTTCTTT.

This chain joins TRBV12-3 or TRBV12-4 and TRBJ1-6; D gene ambiguous. The CDR3 spans 12 residues. V was trimmed by 6 bases and J by 13 bases, leaving 13 bases between them. Here the CDR3 DNA reads TGTGCCAGCAGCCGACCCCCGGGGCCCCTCCACTTT. Encoded protein: CASSRPPGPLHF.